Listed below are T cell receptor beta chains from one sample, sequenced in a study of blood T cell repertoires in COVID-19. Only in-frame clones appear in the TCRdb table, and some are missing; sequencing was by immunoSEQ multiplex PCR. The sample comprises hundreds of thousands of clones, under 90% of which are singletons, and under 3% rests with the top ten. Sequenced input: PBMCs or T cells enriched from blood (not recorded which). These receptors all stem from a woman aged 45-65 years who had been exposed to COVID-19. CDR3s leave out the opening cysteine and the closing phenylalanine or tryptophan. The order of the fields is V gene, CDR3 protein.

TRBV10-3	VTRTGGTYEQY
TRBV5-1	ASSFRSAAAYEQY
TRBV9	ASSQGTEYEQY
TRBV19	ASSFYAGGTNTEAF
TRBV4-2	ASSQDIGGIGDQPQH
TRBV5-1	ASSSDPTGGTEAF
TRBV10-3	AIRPGAVTEAF
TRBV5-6	ASSSRLAGGARTDTQY
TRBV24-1	ATSSNLNTEAF
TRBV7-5	ARSLEGLRRTFSGNTIY
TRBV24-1	ARQGWGCNTEAF
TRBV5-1	ASSGGTGNYGYT
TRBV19	ASSIGQGIGSPLH